The entry below describes one TCR beta chain. The antigen remains undetermined. Trimming cost V 5 bases and J 7 bases, with 15 bases left between them. CDR1 and CDR2 (germline): DFQATT, SNEGSKA (reference sequence). The CDR3 has 13 amino acids. TCRdb processed the reads anew with MiXCR; each CDR3 protein has one entry. The profile covers around 570,000 distinct CDR3 sequences, with under 45% appearing a single time and around 48% taken by the ten largest. The data belong to a study of T cell repertoires in cytomegalovirus infection. Study background: Newly reported HLA-C-restricted and thoroughly characterized HLA-B-restricted CMV epitopes were employed. CMV infection and matching HLA type were both indicated by public TCR beta signatures.

Study-wide results and caveats: Across the ex vivo response, the dominant clonotypes were HLA-C-restricted CMV-specific TCR beta clonotypes.

This specimen consisted of cultured PBMCs, obtained from culture after CMV antigen stimulation. This TCR derives from a human donor in good health (CMV status not recorded). Some clones in this sample may be carry-over from other donors' samples. V usage is TRBV20-1 and J usage is TRBJ2-1, with D possibly TRBD1 on 5 matching bases. CDR3 in amino acids: CSAAFRVRNEQFF. The CDR3 DNA follows: TGCAGTGCTGCGTTCAGGGTAAGAAATGAGCAGTTCTTC.